This TCR beta chain was sequenced during a study of CD8 T cells in Susac syndrome. Sequencing targeted TCR beta in T cells from blood (CD8+ and CD4+). It was treatment-naive patients with stable or active relapsing-remitting disease who made up the multiple sclerosis controls. A quantity of about 0.45 to 1 ug RNA underwent reverse transcription using random hexamers. Across 54 Vbeta and 13 Jbeta, immunoSEQ multiplex PCR amplified TCR beta CDR3. TCRdb reanalysed the immunoSEQ multiplex PCR reads using MiXCR and keeps one entry per CDR3 protein. This table has 230,000 or so distinct CDR3 sequences, around 96% appearing once. Trimming took off 1 base at V and 2 bases at J, with 11 bases between the two ends. The CDR3 extends over 15 amino acids. The germline gives CDR1 SGDLS, CDR2 YYNGEE.

This TCR derives from a human donor with multiple sclerosis. The sample consisted of CD4+ T cells from PBMCs. The rearrangement links TRBV9 to TRBJ2-3; D is ambiguous. CDR3 DNA sequence: TGTGCCAGCAGCGTACAGTCCGTATCCACAGATACGCAGTATTTT. Its protein is CASSVQSVSTDTQYF.